This TCR beta chain emerged from a study of OX40 agonist ivuxolimab in advanced cancers. At the level of the study: Patients undergoing dose escalation presented with hepatocellular carcinoma, melanoma, renal cell or head and neck cancer. Earlier treatment with anti-PD-1, anti-PD-L1 or anti-CTLA-4 was permitted, and less than 50% had received some.

Using immunoSEQ multiplex PCR, the repertoire was profiled, and TCRdb retains in-frame clones only, with some absent. The profile covers tens of thousands of clones, with 70% to 90% appearing a single time and roughly a sixth taken by the ten largest. Germline CDR1 MRHNA, CDR2 SNTAGT. The CDR3 covers 15 residues. The trim removed 0 bases at V and 6 bases at J, leaving 3 bases unmatched. Here the sequenced sample was CD4+ or CD8+ T cells sorted from blood, taken in a trial of the OX40 agonist ivuxolimab. This sequence was found in an adult with an advanced solid tumor such as melanoma, head and neck, liver or kidney cancer. The chain recombines TRBV6-4 with TRBJ2-1; 9 nucleotides align to TRBD2. This CDR3 reads CASSDSAGGGNEQFF. The DNA of the CDR3 is TGTGCCAGCAGTGACTCTGCGGGAGGGGGCAATGAGCAGTTCTTC.